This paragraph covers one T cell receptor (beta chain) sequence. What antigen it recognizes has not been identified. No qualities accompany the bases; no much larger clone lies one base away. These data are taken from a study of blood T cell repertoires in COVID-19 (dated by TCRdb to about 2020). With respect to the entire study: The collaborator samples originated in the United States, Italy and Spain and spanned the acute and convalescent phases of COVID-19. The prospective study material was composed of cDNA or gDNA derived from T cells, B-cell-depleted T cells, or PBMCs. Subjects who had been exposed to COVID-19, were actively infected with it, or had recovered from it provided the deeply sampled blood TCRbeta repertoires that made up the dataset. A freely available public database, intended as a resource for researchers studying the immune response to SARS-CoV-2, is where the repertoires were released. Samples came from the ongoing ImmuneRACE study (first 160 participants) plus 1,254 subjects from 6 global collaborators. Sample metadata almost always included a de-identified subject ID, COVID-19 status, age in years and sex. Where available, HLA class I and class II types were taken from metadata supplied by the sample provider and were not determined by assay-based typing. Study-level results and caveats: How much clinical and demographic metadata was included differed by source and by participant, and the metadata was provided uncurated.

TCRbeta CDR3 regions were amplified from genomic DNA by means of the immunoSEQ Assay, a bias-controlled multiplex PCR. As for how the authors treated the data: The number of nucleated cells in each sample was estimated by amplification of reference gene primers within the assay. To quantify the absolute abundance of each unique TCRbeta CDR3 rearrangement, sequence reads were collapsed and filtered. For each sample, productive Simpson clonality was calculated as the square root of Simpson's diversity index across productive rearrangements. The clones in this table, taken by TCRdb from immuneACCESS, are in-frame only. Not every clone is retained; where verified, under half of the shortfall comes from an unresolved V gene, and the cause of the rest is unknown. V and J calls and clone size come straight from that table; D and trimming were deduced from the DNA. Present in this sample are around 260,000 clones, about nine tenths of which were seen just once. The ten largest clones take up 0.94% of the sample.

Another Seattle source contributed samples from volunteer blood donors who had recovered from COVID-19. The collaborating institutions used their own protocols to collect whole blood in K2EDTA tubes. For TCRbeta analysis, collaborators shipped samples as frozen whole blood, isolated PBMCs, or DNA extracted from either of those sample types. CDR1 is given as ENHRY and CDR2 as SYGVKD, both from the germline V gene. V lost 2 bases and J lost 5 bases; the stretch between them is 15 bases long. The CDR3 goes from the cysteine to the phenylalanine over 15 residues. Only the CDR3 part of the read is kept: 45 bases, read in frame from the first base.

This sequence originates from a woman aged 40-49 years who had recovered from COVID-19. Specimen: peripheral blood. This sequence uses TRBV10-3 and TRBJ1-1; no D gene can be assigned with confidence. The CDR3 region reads CAISEKEGVGTEAFF. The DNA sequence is TGTGCCATCAGTGAGAAGGAGGGCGTCGGTACTGAAGCTTTCTTT.